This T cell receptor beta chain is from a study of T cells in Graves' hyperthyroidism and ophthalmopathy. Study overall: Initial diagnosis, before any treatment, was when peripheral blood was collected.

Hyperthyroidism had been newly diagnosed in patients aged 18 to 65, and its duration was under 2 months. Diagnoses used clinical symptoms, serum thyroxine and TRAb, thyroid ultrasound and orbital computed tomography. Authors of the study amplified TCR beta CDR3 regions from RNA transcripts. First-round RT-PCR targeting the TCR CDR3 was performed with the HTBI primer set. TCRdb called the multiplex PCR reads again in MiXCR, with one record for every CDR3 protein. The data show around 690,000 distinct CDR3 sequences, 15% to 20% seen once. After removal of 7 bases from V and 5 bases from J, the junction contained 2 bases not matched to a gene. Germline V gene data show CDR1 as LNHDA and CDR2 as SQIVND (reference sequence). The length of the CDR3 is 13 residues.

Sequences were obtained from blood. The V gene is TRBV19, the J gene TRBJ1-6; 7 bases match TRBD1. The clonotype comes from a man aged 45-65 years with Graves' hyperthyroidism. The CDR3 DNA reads TGTGCCAGTAAGGGACAGAATAATTCACCCCTCCACTTT. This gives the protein CASKGQNNSPLHF. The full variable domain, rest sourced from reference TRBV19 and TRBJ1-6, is DGGITQSPKYLFRKEGQNVTLSCEQNLNHDAMYWYRQDPGQGLRLIYYSQIVNDFQKGDIAEGYSVSREKKESFPLTVTSAQKNPTAFYLCASKGQNNSPLHFGNGTRLTVT.